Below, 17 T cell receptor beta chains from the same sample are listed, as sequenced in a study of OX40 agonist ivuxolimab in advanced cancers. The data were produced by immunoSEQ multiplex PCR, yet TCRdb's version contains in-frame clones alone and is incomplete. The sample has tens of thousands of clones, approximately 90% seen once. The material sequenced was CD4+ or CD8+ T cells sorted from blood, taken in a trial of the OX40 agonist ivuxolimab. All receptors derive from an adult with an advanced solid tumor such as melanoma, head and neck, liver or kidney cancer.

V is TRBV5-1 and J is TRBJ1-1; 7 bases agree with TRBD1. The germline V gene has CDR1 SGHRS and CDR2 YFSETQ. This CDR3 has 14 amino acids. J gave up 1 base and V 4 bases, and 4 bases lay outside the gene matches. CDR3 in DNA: TGCGCCAGCAGCGTCCAGGGGGGGAACACTGAAGCTTTCTTT. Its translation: CASSVQGGNTEAFF.

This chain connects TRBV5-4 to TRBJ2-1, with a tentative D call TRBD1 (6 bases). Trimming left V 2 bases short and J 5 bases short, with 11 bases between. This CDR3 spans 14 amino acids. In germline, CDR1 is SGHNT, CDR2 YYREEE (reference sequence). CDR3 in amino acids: CASSFRDINNEQFF. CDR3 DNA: TGTGCCAGCAGCTTTCGGGACATAAACAATGAGCAGTTCTTC.

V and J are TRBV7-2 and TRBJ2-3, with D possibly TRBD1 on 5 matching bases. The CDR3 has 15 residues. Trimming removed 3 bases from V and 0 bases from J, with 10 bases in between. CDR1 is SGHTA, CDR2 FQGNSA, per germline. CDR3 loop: CASSFRQPSTDTQYF. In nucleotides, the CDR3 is TGTGCCAGCAGCTTCCGACAGCCAAGCACAGATACGCAGTATTTT.

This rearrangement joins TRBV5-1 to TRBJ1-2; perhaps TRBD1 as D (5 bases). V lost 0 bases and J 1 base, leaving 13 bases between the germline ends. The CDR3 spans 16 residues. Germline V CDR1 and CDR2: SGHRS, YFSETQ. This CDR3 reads CASSLGQMGINYGYTF. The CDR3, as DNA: TGCGCCAGCAGCTTGGGACAGATGGGTATTAACTATGGCTACACCTTC.

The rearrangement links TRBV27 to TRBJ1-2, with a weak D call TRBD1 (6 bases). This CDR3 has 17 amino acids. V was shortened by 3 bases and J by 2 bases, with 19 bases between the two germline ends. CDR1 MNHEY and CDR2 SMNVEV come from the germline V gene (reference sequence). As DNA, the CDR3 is TGTGCCAGCAGTTTCCAACCCCCAAACGACAGGAACTATGGCTACACCTTC. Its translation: CASSFQPPNDRNYGYTF.

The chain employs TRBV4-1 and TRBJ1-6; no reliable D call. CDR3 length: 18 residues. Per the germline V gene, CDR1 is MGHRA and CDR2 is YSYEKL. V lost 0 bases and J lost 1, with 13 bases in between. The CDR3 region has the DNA TGCGCCAGCAGCCAAGATGGCCGTTCTGGATCCTATAATTCACCCCTCCACTTT. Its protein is CASSQDGRSGSYNSPLHF.

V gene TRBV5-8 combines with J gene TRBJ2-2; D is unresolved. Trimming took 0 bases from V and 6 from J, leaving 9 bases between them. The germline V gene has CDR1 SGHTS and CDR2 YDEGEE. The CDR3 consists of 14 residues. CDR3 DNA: TGTGCCAGCAGCTTGGGTCAGTTTCCCGGGGAGCTGTTTTTT. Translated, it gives CASSLGQFPGELFF.

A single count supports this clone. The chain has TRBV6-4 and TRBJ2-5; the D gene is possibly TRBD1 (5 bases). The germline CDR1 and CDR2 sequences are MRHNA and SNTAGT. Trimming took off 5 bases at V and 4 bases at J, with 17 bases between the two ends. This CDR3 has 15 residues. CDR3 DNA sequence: TGTGCCAGCAGTTTGACAGATTCGGTCGGAGAGACCCAGTACTTC. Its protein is CASSLTDSVGETQYF.

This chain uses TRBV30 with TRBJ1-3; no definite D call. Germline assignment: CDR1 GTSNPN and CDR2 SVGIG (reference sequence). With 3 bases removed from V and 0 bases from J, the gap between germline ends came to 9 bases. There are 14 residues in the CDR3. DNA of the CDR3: TGTGCCTGGAGAGAGGCGGGCTCTGGAAACACCATATATTTT. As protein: CAWREAGSGNTIYF.

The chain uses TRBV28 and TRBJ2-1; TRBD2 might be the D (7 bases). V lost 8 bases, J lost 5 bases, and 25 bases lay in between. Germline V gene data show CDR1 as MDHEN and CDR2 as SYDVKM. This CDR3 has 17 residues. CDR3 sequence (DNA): TGTGCCAGCCGTCCACCAAGGGGGGGGCCGAAGGACAATGAGCAGTTCTTC. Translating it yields CASRPPRGGPKDNEQFF.

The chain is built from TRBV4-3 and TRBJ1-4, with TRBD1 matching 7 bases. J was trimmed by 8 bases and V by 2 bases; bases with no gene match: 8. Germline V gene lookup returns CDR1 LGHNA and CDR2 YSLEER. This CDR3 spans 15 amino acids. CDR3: CASSQLGQTSEKLFF. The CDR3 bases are TGCGCCAGCAGCCAACTGGGACAGACATCCGAAAAACTGTTTTTT.

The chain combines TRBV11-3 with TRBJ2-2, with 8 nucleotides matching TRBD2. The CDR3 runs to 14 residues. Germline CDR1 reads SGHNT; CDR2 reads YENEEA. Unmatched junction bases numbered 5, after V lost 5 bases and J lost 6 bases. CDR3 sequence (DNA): TGTGCCAGCAGCCCGGGACTAGTCCCCGGGGAGCTGTTTTTT. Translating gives CASSPGLVPGELFF.

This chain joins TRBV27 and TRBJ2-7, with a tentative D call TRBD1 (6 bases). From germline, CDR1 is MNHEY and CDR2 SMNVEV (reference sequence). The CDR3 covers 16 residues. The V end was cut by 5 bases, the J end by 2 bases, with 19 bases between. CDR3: CASSPSSTGEPYEQYF. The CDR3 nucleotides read TGTGCCAGCAGTCCTAGCTCGACAGGAGAACCCTACGAGCAGTACTTC.

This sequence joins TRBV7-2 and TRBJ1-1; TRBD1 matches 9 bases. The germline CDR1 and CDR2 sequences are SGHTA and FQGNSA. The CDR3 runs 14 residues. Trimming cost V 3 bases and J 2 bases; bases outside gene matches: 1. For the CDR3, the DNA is TGTGCCAGCAGCTTTACAGGGGGCAACACTGAAGCTTTCTTT. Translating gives CASSFTGGNTEAFF. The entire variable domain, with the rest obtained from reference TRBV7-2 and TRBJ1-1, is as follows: GAGVSQSPSNKVTEKGKDVELRCDPISGHTALYWYRQSLGQGLEFLIYFQGNSAPDKSGLPSDRFSAERTGGSVSTLTIQRTQQEDSAVYLCASSFTGGNTEAFFGQGTRLTVV.

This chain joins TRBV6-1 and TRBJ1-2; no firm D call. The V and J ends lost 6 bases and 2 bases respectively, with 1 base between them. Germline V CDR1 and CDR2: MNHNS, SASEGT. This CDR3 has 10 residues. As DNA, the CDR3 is TGTGCCAGCAGCAACTATGGCTACACCTTC. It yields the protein CASSNYGYTF.

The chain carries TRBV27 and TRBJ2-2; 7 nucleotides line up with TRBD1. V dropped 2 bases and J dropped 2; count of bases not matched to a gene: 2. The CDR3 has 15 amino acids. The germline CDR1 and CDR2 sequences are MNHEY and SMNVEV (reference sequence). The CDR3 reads CASSLLGGNTGELFF. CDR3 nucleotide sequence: TGTGCCAGCAGTTTACTAGGGGGCAACACCGGGGAGCTGTTTTTT.

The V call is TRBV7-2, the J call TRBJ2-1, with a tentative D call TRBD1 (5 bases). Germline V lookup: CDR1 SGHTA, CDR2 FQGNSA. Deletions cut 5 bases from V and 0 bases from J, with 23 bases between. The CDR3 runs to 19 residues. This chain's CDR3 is CASSPLSSRAQSSYNEQFF. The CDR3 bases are TGTGCCAGCAGCCCGCTTTCCAGCAGGGCGCAGAGCTCCTACAATGAGCAGTTCTTC.